This is a list of T cell receptor beta chains from one sample in a study of T-cell memory formation after mild COVID-19. TCRdb ran MiXCR on the 5' RACE reads and lists one entry per CDR3 protein. This table holds around 250,000 distinct CDR3 sequences, roughly a sixth found once. Sequenced material: PBMCs or a T cell subset sorted from them (not recorded which). All receptors derive from a man in his late teens or twenties who had mild COVID-19 (a few samples of this study predate the infection). Cell type and time point are not known. Each CDR3 is given with its conserved first and last residue. A D gene is named only where the DNA matches it firmly. Some rows mark clone size as missing; the rest say once, few, many or name a class of expanded clone.

cdr3_nt: TGCAGTGCTGCCGCCGGGACAGCCTACGAGCAGTACTTC
cdr3_aa: CSAAAGTAYEQYF
clone_size: -
d_call: TRBD1
v_call: TRBV20-1
j_call: TRBJ2-7

cdr3_nt: TGCGCCAGCAGCCAAGATCCTAGCGTGAACTCCTACAATGAGCAGTTCTTC
cdr3_aa: CASSQDPSVNSYNEQFF
clone_size: -
d_call: -
v_call: TRBV4-3
j_call: TRBJ2-1

cdr3_nt: TGCAGTGCTCAACGACAGGGACTGGATGGCTACACCTTC
cdr3_aa: CSAQRQGLDGYTF
clone_size: once
d_call: TRBD1
v_call: TRBV20-1
j_call: TRBJ1-2

cdr3_nt: TGTGCCAGCTCACCGACCAGATCAGGGGAGGCTCTCTCTGGAAACACCATATATTTT
cdr3_aa: CASSPTRSGEALSGNTIYF
clone_size: -
d_call: -
v_call: TRBV18
j_call: TRBJ1-3

cdr3_nt: TGTGCCAGCAGCTTAGATGGGGCAGATACGCAGTATTTT
cdr3_aa: CASSLDGADTQYF
clone_size: many
d_call: -
v_call: TRBV7-6
j_call: TRBJ2-3

cdr3_nt: TGTGCCAGCAGTTTTGCGGGACCCCGCTACGAGCAGTACTTC
cdr3_aa: CASSFAGPRYEQYF
clone_size: -
d_call: -
v_call: TRBV12-3/TRBV12-4
j_call: TRBJ2-7

cdr3_nt: TGTGCCAGCAGTCCGGGACAGGGGGTGGTCACTAATGAAAAACTGTTTTTT
cdr3_aa: CASSPGQGVVTNEKLFF
clone_size: few
d_call: TRBD1
v_call: TRBV6-5
j_call: TRBJ1-4

cdr3_nt: TGTGCCACCAGTGATTGGCGGTTGCATGACTACACCTTC
cdr3_aa: CATSDWRLHDYTF
clone_size: -
d_call: -
v_call: TRBV24-1
j_call: TRBJ1-2

cdr3_nt: TGTGCCAGCAGCTTAGGTCCCCCAACACCCCTCCACTTT
cdr3_aa: CASSLGPPTPLHF
clone_size: few
d_call: -
v_call: TRBV7-6
j_call: TRBJ1-6

cdr3_nt: TGTGCCAGCAGCGAGACCCCGGGACAGGGTCCGCCCCAGCATTTT
cdr3_aa: CASSETPGQGPPQHF
clone_size: -
d_call: TRBD1
v_call: TRBV6-1
j_call: TRBJ1-5

cdr3_nt: TGTGCCAGCAGTTCCCCCCAGGTGGGAGAGGACACCGGGGAGCTGTTTTTT
cdr3_aa: CASSSPQVGEDTGELFF
clone_size: few
d_call: -
v_call: TRBV12-3/TRBV12-4
j_call: TRBJ2-2

cdr3_nt: TGTGCCAGCAGTTACGGGTGGGGGACAGATACGCAGTATTTT
cdr3_aa: CASSYGWGTDTQYF
clone_size: few
d_call: -
v_call: TRBV6-2/TRBV6-3
j_call: TRBJ2-3

cdr3_nt: TGTGCCAGCAGACCAAGGGAAGCTAGCGGGGGCCGGTACAATGAGCAGTTCTTC
cdr3_aa: CASRPREASGGRYNEQFF
clone_size: few
d_call: TRBD2
v_call: TRBV7-9
j_call: TRBJ2-1

cdr3_nt: TGTGCCAGCAGGTGGGGCCTAGGCACAGATACGCAGTATTTT
cdr3_aa: CASRWGLGTDTQYF
clone_size: -
d_call: -
v_call: TRBV7-2
j_call: TRBJ2-3

cdr3_nt: TGCGCCAGCAGCCGGACAGGGAGCTTCGAGCAGTACTTC
cdr3_aa: CASSRTGSFEQYF
clone_size: few
d_call: TRBD1
v_call: TRBV10-1
j_call: TRBJ2-7

cdr3_nt: TGTGCCACCAGTGATTTAGACGGATACTATGGCTACACCTTC
cdr3_aa: CATSDLDGYYGYTF
clone_size: -
d_call: -
v_call: TRBV24-1
j_call: TRBJ1-2

cdr3_nt: TGTGCCAGCAGTTTAAGGTTGCCCGAAGCTTTCTTT
cdr3_aa: CASSLRLPEAFF
clone_size: -
d_call: -
v_call: TRBV28
j_call: TRBJ1-1

cdr3_nt: TGCGCCAGCAGCTGGAACCCGGGACTACAAGAGACCCAGTACTTC
cdr3_aa: CASSWNPGLQETQYF
clone_size: -
d_call: TRBD2
v_call: TRBV5-1
j_call: TRBJ2-5

cdr3_nt: TGTGCTAGTGGTTTCACTGGACAGGAGGCTTGGAGAAGCACAGATACGCAGTATTTT
cdr3_aa: CASGFTGQEAWRSTDTQYF
clone_size: -
d_call: TRBD1
v_call: TRBV12-5
j_call: TRBJ2-3

cdr3_nt: TGTGCCAGCAGTTTGTACGGTGCCGGGGAGCTGTTTTTT
cdr3_aa: CASSLYGAGELFF
clone_size: -
d_call: -
v_call: TRBV12-3/TRBV12-4
j_call: TRBJ2-2

cdr3_nt: TGTGCCAGCAGCTTAGCGGGGGACACGGGATACGGTACGCAGTATTTT
cdr3_aa: CASSLAGDTGYGTQYF
clone_size: few
d_call: -
v_call: TRBV7-2
j_call: TRBJ2-3

cdr3_nt: TGCGCCAGCAGCGAAGCGTTGGACAGGGCCCACACTGAAGCTTTCTTT
cdr3_aa: CASSEALDRAHTEAFF
clone_size: -
d_call: TRBD1
v_call: TRBV5-1
j_call: TRBJ1-1

cdr3_nt: TGCAGCGCGCCAGCCCGAGCGGGGGGTGCAGATACGCAGTATTTT
cdr3_aa: CSAPARAGGADTQYF
clone_size: few
d_call: TRBD2
v_call: TRBV29-1
j_call: TRBJ2-3

cdr3_nt: TGTGCCAGCAGGACAGGGGACGGGGCACCCCTCCACTTT
cdr3_aa: CASRTGDGAPLHF
clone_size: few
d_call: TRBD1
v_call: TRBV2
j_call: TRBJ1-6

cdr3_nt: TGTGCCAGCAGTTCATCTCCCAAGGGTAGAGATACGCAGTATTTT
cdr3_aa: CASSSSPKGRDTQYF
clone_size: -
d_call: -
v_call: TRBV12-3/TRBV12-4
j_call: TRBJ2-3

cdr3_nt: TGTGCCAGCAGACCAGGGGGGCGCACTGAAGCTTTCTTT
cdr3_aa: CASRPGGRTEAFF
clone_size: few
d_call: TRBD1
v_call: TRBV28
j_call: TRBJ1-1

cdr3_nt: TGTGCCAGCAGCTTTCGGGGTGTGCAGTTCACAGATACGCAGTATTTT
cdr3_aa: CASSFRGVQFTDTQYF
clone_size: -
d_call: -
v_call: TRBV5-5
j_call: TRBJ2-3

cdr3_nt: TGTGCCAGCAGCAGACAGGGAGCGGTAGAGACCCAGTACTTC
cdr3_aa: CASSRQGAVETQYF
clone_size: few
d_call: TRBD1
v_call: TRBV5-4
j_call: TRBJ2-5